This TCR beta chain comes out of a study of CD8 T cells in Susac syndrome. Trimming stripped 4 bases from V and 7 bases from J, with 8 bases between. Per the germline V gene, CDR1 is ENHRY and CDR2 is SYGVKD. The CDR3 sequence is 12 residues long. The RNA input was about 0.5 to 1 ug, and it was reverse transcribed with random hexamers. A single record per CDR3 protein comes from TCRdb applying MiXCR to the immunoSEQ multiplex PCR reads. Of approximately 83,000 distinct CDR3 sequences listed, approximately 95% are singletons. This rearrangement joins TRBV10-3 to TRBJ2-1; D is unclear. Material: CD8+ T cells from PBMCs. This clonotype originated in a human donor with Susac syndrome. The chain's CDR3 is CAISVAGNEQFF. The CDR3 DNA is TGTGCCATCAGTGTAGCCGGTAATGAGCAGTTCTTC.